These 31 T cell receptor beta chains came from one sample sequenced in a study of CD8 T cells in Susac syndrome. RNA in amounts of roughly 0.5 to 1 ug was reverse transcribed with random hexamers. TCRdb itself ran the immunoSEQ multiplex PCR reads through MiXCR, one entry per CDR3 protein. This table has a few hundred thousand distinct CDR3 sequences, 89% appearing once. The sequenced material came from CD8+ T cells from PBMCs. All receptors derive from a human donor with multiple sclerosis.

The V call is TRBV29-1, the J call TRBJ2-7; no clear D. The ends were cut back, 1 base at V and 3 bases at J, with 7 bases in the middle. The CDR3 sequence is 12 residues long. Germline lookup yields CDR1 SQVTM and CDR2 ANQGSEA. The CDR3 loop is CSVEASDYEQYF. DNA of the CDR3: TGCAGCGTTGAAGCCTCCGACTACGAGCAGTACTTC.

The chain carries TRBV7-9 and TRBJ2-5, with 8 bases identical to TRBD1. The CDR3 totals 15 residues. V lost 4 bases, J lost 6 bases, and 10 bases stayed unmatched. Germline CDR1 is SEHNR and CDR2 is FQNEAQ (reference sequence). CDR3 sequence: CASSSWTGLGQTQYF. CDR3 coding DNA: TGTGCCAGCAGCTCCTGGACAGGGTTAGGGCAGACCCAGTACTTC.

This clonotype was observed once. For the CDR3, the DNA is TGCAGTGCGGACGGGGGGGACAGATTTATCACAGATACGCAGTATTTT. It specifies CSADGGDRFITDTQYF. This rearrangement joins TRBV20-1 to TRBJ2-3; D might be TRBD2 (8 bases). V gave up 6 bases and J gave up 2 bases, with 21 bases separating them. The CDR3 spans 16 residues. From germline, CDR1 is DFQATT and CDR2 SNEGSKA (reference sequence).

A few counts support this clonotype. The chain uses TRBV19 and TRBJ2-1, with D tentatively TRBD2 (5 bases). V gave up 5 bases and J gave up 3 bases, with 5 bases separating them. CDR1 is LNHDA, CDR2 SQIVND, per germline (reference sequence). The CDR3 contains 12 residues. The CDR3 DNA follows: TGTGCCAGTAGTGAGGGCTACAATGAGCAGTTCTTC. This codes for CASSEGYNEQFF.

The chain carries TRBV3-1 and TRBJ2-1; D is ambiguous. Germline V gene sequence: CDR1 LGHDT, CDR2 YNNKEL (reference sequence). Trimming stripped 1 base from V and 9 bases from J, with 13 bases between. The CDR3 has 14 residues. The CDR3 region is CASSQAVGVSEQFF. The CDR3, as DNA: TGTGCCAGCAGCCAAGCCGTGGGCGTCAGTGAGCAGTTCTTC.

This clonotype was recorded once. CDR3 sequence: CASSSRGGSYEQYF. CDR3 nucleotides: TGTGCCAGCAGCTCCCGGGGGGGGTCCTACGAGCAGTACTTC. The chain has TRBV9 and TRBJ2-7, with TRBD2 matching 8 bases. The V and J ends lost 4 bases and 1 base, in that order; junction bases with no gene match: 4. The CDR3 runs 14 residues. In germline, CDR1 is SGDLS, CDR2 YYNGEE.

V gene TRBV18 combines with J gene TRBJ2-7, with 7 bases identical to TRBD1. This CDR3 contains 16 residues. Germline lookup yields CDR1 KGHSH and CDR2 LQKENI. V lost 2 bases to trimming and J lost 4 bases; unmatched junction nucleotides: 11. The CDR3 loop reads CASSPEVQGPFYEQYF. The CDR3 bases are TGTGCCAGCTCACCAGAGGTACAGGGGCCCTTTTACGAGCAGTACTTC.

The genes are TRBV9 and TRBJ2-7; possibly TRBD2 for D (5 bases). Germline V lookup: CDR1 SGDLS, CDR2 YYNGEE. This CDR3 comprises 15 residues. Trimming stripped 4 bases from V and 5 bases from J, with 19 bases between. The CDR3 DNA follows: TGTGCCAGCAGCTACGGAGGAAGTGGGCTCGACGAGCAGTACTTC. This codes for CASSYGGSGLDEQYF.

In its sample, this clonotype was seen once. The chain links TRBV21-1 to TRBJ2-7; TRBD1 reflects the table's D call only, with no check against the DNA. TRBV21-1 is reported as a pseudogene. The CDR3 extends over 14 amino acids. The CDR3, as DNA: TGTGCCAGCAGGGGGGGACAGTTCTCCTACGAGCAGTACTTC. This translates into CASRGGQFSYEQYF.

This rearrangement joins TRBV7-6 to TRBJ1-1; tentative D call: TRBD1 (5 bases). CDR3 length: 12 residues. Germline V gene data show CDR1 as SGHVS and CDR2 as FNYEAQ. The V end was cut by 5 bases, the J end by 10 bases, with 14 bases between. The CDR3 DNA sequence: TGTGCCAGCAGCAGTTCGTCGGGGGGAGCTTTCTTT. This sequence encodes CASSSSSGGAFF.

This chain uses TRBV20-1 with TRBJ1-1; D may be TRBD1 (5 bases). Between the trimmed V and J ends, which lost 6 bases and 3 bases, there was a span of 14 bases. The V gene's germline CDR1 is DFQATT and CDR2 SNEGSKA (reference sequence). The CDR3 runs to 13 residues. In DNA, the CDR3 is TGCAGTGCCGCGGGGCAGCAACACACTGAAGCTTTCTTT. Protein: CSAAGQQHTEAFF.

The rearrangement uses TRBV5-1 and TRBJ2-5; TRBD1 matches 11 bases. V shed 3 bases, J shed 4 bases, and the junction held 5 bases outside the gene matches. This CDR3 is built from 15 residues. Germline V CDR1 and CDR2: SGHRS, YFSETQ. The DNA for the CDR3 is TGCGCCAGCAGCTGGACAGGGGGCGGAGGAGAGACCCAGTACTTC. This codes for CASSWTGGGGETQYF.

The CDR3 loop reads CASSEGTASDGYTF. CDR3 nucleotide sequence: TGTGCCAGCAGTGAGGGGACGGCGTCGGATGGCTACACCTTC. The rearrangement links TRBV25-1 to TRBJ1-2, with D maybe TRBD1 (5 bases). The CDR3 is 14 residues long. In germline, CDR1 is MGHDK, CDR2 SYGVNS. The V and J ends lost 3 bases and 6 bases respectively, with 14 bases between them.

V gene TRBV25-1 combines with J gene TRBJ2-1; D ambiguous. The CDR3 sequence is 13 residues long. Trimming shortened V by 6 bases and J by 5 bases, and 11 bases separated the two germline ends. Germline CDR1 reads MGHDK; CDR2 reads SYGVNS. The CDR3 here is CASSDGNNNEQFF. CDR3 DNA: TGTGCCAGCAGCGACGGAAACAACAATGAGCAGTTCTTC.

V gene TRBV27 combines with J gene TRBJ2-7; TRBD1 agrees at 7 bases. Germline loops: CDR1 MNHEY, CDR2 SMNVEV (reference sequence). This CDR3 is built from 15 residues. Germline trimming cut 2 bases from V and 3 bases from J; bases unmatched to any gene: 7. The CDR3 region has the DNA TGTGCCAGCAGTTTACTAGGGGCAGGGGGCTACGAGCAGTACTTC. As protein: CASSLLGAGGYEQYF.

V and J are TRBV5-6 and TRBJ1-1; D not resolved. This CDR3 has 15 amino acids. V was pared by 0 bases and J by 2 bases, with 11 bases between. Per germline, CDR1 SGHDT and CDR2 YYEEEE. The CDR3 protein is CASSLEPRGNTEAFF. DNA for the CDR3: TGTGCCAGCAGCTTGGAACCCAGAGGTAACACTGAAGCTTTCTTT.

The chain links TRBV20-1 to TRBJ1-1; 9 bases agree with TRBD1. The CDR3 runs 14 residues. V lost 0 bases and J lost 11; bases outside the gene matches: 10. Per germline, CDR1 DFQATT and CDR2 SNEGSKA (reference sequence). The CDR3 DNA reads as TGCAGTGCTAGAGATCGGGGACAGGGTGCGGTCGCTTTCTTT. Its protein product is CSARDRGQGAVAFF.

The gene calls are TRBV4-3 and TRBJ2-3; a weak D match, TRBD2 (5 bases). CDR1 and CDR2 from the germline V gene are LGHNA and YSLEER. With 5 bases removed from V and 2 bases from J, the gap between germline ends came to 14 bases. The CDR3 loop spans 15 amino acids. The DNA of the CDR3 is TGCGCCAGCAGCGGTTCGGACTCGTTCACAGATACGCAGTATTTT. Amino acids: CASSGSDSFTDTQYF.

The chain combines TRBV20-1 with TRBJ1-1; TRBD1 agrees at 9 bases. From germline, CDR1 is DFQATT and CDR2 SNEGSKA (reference sequence). The CDR3 is 17 residues long. V lost 2 bases to trimming and J lost 4 bases; unmatched junction nucleotides: 14. CDR3 protein: CSARPVEDRGYGTEAFF. The DNA for the CDR3 is TGCAGTGCTAGACCTGTTGAGGACAGGGGATATGGCACTGAAGCTTTCTTT.

The chain joins TRBV7-6 to TRBJ1-2; D remains unclear. CDR3 length equals 12 residues. Trimming took 2 bases from V and 3 from J, leaving 4 bases between them. Per the germline V gene, CDR1 is SGHVS and CDR2 is FNYEAQ. The CDR3 nucleotides are TGTGCCAGCAGCTTATCTGACTATGGCTACACCTTC. Translating it yields CASSLSDYGYTF.

This chain uses TRBV6-2 or TRBV6-3 with TRBJ2-7; no firm D call. The CDR3 length is 13 residues. Trimming stripped 2 bases from V and 4 bases from J, with 9 bases between. Germline CDR1 is MNHEY and CDR2 is SVGEGT. In DNA, the CDR3 is TGTGCCAGCAGTTACACAGCTTCTTACGAGCAGTACTTC. Its translation is CASSYTASYEQYF.

Only a few counts were recorded for this clonotype. The chain combines TRBV28 with TRBJ2-2, with TRBD2 matching over 7 bases. The ends lost 3 bases at V and 2 bases at J; junction bases unmatched: 3. Germline V gene lookup returns CDR1 MDHEN and CDR2 SYDVKM. This CDR3 has 15 residues. The CDR3: CASSLGLTNTGELFF. In DNA, the CDR3 is TGTGCCAGCAGTTTGGGACTAACCAACACCGGGGAGCTGTTTTTT.

This clonotype has only a few counts. The V and J genes are TRBV9 and TRBJ2-1; D is uncertain. This CDR3 has 11 amino acids. V was cut by 5 bases and J by 9 bases, with 9 bases left in between. Per germline, CDR1 SGDLS and CDR2 YYNGEE. CDR3: CASRSLGEQFF. The CDR3 coding sequence is TGTGCCAGCAGGTCACTGGGTGAGCAGTTCTTC.

This clonotype was observed a few times. The chain links TRBV28 to TRBJ2-7, with D possibly TRBD2 on 6 matching bases. Trimming cost V 4 bases and J 0 bases, with 16 bases left between them. Looked up from germline, CDR1 is MDHEN and CDR2 is SYDVKM. The CDR3 runs 16 residues. The CDR3 loop reads CASSSLGLASSYEQYF. The CDR3 region has the DNA TGTGCCAGCAGTTCACTGGGCCTAGCGTCCTCCTACGAGCAGTACTTC. Full variable domain (remainder filled in from reference TRBV28 and TRBJ2-7): DVKVTQSSRYLVKRTGEKVFLECVQDMDHENMFWYRQDPGLGLRLIYFSYDVKMKEKGDIPEGYSVSREKKERFSLILESASTNQTSMYLCASSSLGLASSYEQYFGPGTRLTVT.

This sequence joins TRBV6-1 and TRBJ2-5; 9 positions match TRBD1. Losses at the gene ends were 7 bases for V and 5 bases for J; bases not matched to a gene: 11. CDR3 size: 15 residues. Germline V gives CDR1 MNHNS, CDR2 SASEGT. For the CDR3, the DNA is TGTGCCAGCATTTGGGAGGGACAGGGCGCGGAGACCCAGTACTTC. Residues: CASIWEGQGAETQYF.

This sequence joins TRBV7-3 and TRBJ2-1, with D possibly being TRBD1 (7 bases). The V gene's germline CDR1 is SGHTA and CDR2 FQGTGA. This CDR3 has 16 amino acids. Trimming pared 5 bases from V and 0 bases from J, leaving 14 bases between. CDR3 bases: TGTGCCAGCAGCGCCCGCAGGGGGGCCTCCTACAATGAGCAGTTCTTC. Translated: CASSARRGASYNEQFF.

The chain carries TRBV4-3 and TRBJ2-3; D is unclear. This CDR3 is 14 amino acids long. V was shortened by 3 bases and J by 6 bases, with 13 bases between the two germline ends. Germline-derived CDR1 and CDR2 are LGHNA and YSLEER. CDR3 DNA sequence: TGCGCCAGCAGCCACCACCCGGATAGGGATACGCAGTATTTT. Translating it yields CASSHHPDRDTQYF.

The chain combines TRBV20-1 with TRBJ2-7, with D unresolved. Trimming cost V 1 base and J 6 bases, with 13 bases left between them. The CDR3 totals 13 residues. Germline CDR1 is DFQATT and CDR2 is SNEGSKA (reference sequence). The CDR3: CSARGHSMGEQYF. CDR3 sequence (DNA): TGCAGTGCTAGAGGTCACAGTATGGGCGAGCAGTACTTC.

This sequence joins TRBV14 and TRBJ1-6, with 9 positions matching TRBD1. The V gene end was trimmed by 2 bases and the J gene end by 11 bases; junction bases not matched to a gene: 7. The CDR3 consists of 15 residues. Germline loops: CDR1 SGHDN, CDR2 FVKESK. The CDR3 sequence is CASSQFGTGIPPLHF. The DNA of the CDR3 is TGTGCCAGCAGCCAATTCGGGACAGGGATACCACCCCTCCACTTT.

This clonotype was picked up one time. The gene calls are TRBV9 and TRBJ2-7, with 8 bases lining up with TRBD1. Germline V CDR1 and CDR2: SGDLS, YYNGEE. J gave up 2 bases and V 0 bases, and 7 bases lay outside the gene matches. The CDR3 contains 16 residues. In DNA, the CDR3 is TGTGCCAGCAGCGTAGAATACGGACAGGGCCCCTACGAGCAGTACTTC. Protein product: CASSVEYGQGPYEQYF. Supplemented by reference TRBV9 and TRBJ2-7, the full variable domain reads DSGVTQTPKHLITATGQRVTLRCSPRSGDLSVYWYQQSLDQGLQFLIQYYNGEERAKGNILERFSAQQFPDLHSELNLSSLELGDSALYFCASSVEYGQGPYEQYFGPGTRLTVT.

This chain uses TRBV19 with TRBJ2-1; TRBD1 might be the D (5 bases). The CDR3 is 13 residues long. From germline, CDR1 is LNHDA and CDR2 SQIVND (reference sequence). V was cut by 7 bases and J by 5 bases, with 12 bases left in between. The CDR3 loop is CASNKGIDNEQFF. As DNA, the CDR3 is TGTGCCAGTAACAAGGGGATCGACAATGAGCAGTTCTTC.